Listed here are 20 T cell receptor beta chains from one sample, sequenced in a study of human T cells and chemical hapten exposure. MiXCR was run by TCRdb on the RACE reads, yielding one entry per CDR3 protein. The sample has 280,000 or so distinct CDR3 sequences; approximately 7.5% are singletons. Time point defined: pre-sensitization, week 0. Specified treatment: therapeutic diphenylcyclopropenone sensitization with weekly scalp DPC. Sequenced here: whole blood, sampled in connection with sensitization to the hapten diphenylcyclopropenone (DPC). Receptors were obtained from a young man with alopecia areata. Some clones in this sample may be carry-over from other donors' samples.

This clonotype was observed a few times. This chain uses TRBV6-5 with TRBJ2-3; the D is unclear. Germline CDR1 MNHEY, CDR2 SVGAGI. Trimming removed 0 bases from V and 4 bases from J, with 8 bases in between. The CDR3 spans 14 residues. This CDR3 is CASSYSMGSDTQYF. CDR3 nucleotides: TGTGCCAGCAGTTACTCGATGGGGTCAGATACGCAGTATTTT.

The J gene is TRBJ1-2, the V gene TRBV7-9, with D hard to call. Germline V gene lookup returns CDR1 SEHNR and CDR2 FQNEAQ (reference sequence). This CDR3 has 14 residues. Deletions cut 0 bases from V and 6 bases from J, with 11 bases between. CDR3 protein: CASSLAFSGDGYTF. The DNA for the CDR3 is TGTGCCAGCAGCTTAGCTTTTTCCGGGGATGGCTACACCTTC.

There are a few counts of this clonotype. V and J are TRBV7-2 and TRBJ2-5; 8 bases map to TRBD2. The V gene end was trimmed by 2 bases and the J gene end by 1 base; junction bases not matched to a gene: 3. Germline-derived CDR1 and CDR2 are SGHTA and FQGNSA. The CDR3 has 15 amino acids. The CDR3 DNA reads as TGTGCCAGCAGCTTATTTGCGGGAGGCCAAGAGACCCAGTACTTC. Translating it yields CASSLFAGGQETQYF.

J is TRBJ1-5 and V is TRBV18; possibly TRBD1 for D (5 bases). V lost 2 bases and J lost 0, with 23 bases in between. This CDR3 has 20 amino acids. CDR1 is KGHSH, CDR2 LQKENI, per germline. The CDR3 nucleotides read TGTGCCAGCTCACCAGACAGCGGGGGGACCAACTATTATAGCAATCAGCCCCAGCATTTT. It specifies CASSPDSGGTNYYSNQPQHF.

V is TRBV7-9 and J is TRBJ1-4; 8 bases fit TRBD1. The ends lost 5 bases at V and 2 bases at J; junction bases unmatched: 4. The CDR3 extends over 15 amino acids. Germline-derived CDR1 and CDR2 are SEHNR and FQNEAQ (reference sequence). For the CDR3, the DNA is TGTGCCAGCAGCCCTCAGGGGGCGACTAATGAAAAACTGTTTTTT. Protein sequence: CASSPQGATNEKLFF.

The chain employs TRBV11-1 and TRBJ1-6; TRBD1 matches at 7 bases. The CDR3 is 15 residues long. Trimming removed 5 bases from V and 7 bases from J; junction bases left unmatched: 8. The V gene's germline CDR1 is SGHAT and CDR2 FQDESV (reference sequence). In DNA form, the CDR3 reads TGTGCCAGCAGCCCACAGGGGAGGTTGAATTCACCCCTCCACTTT. It codes for CASSPQGRLNSPLHF.

The V call is TRBV7-2, the J call TRBJ1-6; the D gene is possibly TRBD1 (6 bases). There are 15 residues in the CDR3. Germline lookup yields CDR1 SGHTA and CDR2 FQGNSA. The V and J ends lost 5 bases and 9 bases respectively, with 17 bases between them. DNA of the CDR3: TGTGCCAGCAGCCAAGGACAGTTCGGAAGTTCACCCCTCCACTTT. Translating gives CASSQGQFGSSPLHF. Filled out from reference TRBV7-2 and TRBJ1-6, the complete variable domain reads GAGVSQSPSNKVTEKGKDVELRCDPISGHTALYWYRQSLGQGLEFLIYFQGNSAPDKSGLPSDRFSAERTGGSVSTLTIQRTQQEDSAVYLCASSQGQFGSSPLHFGNGTRLTVT.

This clonotype was detected ten times or more. The chain uses TRBV28 and TRBJ2-7; D possibly matches TRBD1 or TRBD2 (5 bases each). The CDR3 runs 14 residues. V lost 5 bases and J 3 bases, leaving 14 bases between the germline ends. Per the germline V gene, CDR1 is MDHEN and CDR2 is SYDVKM. This chain's CDR3 is CASSLTGALYEQYF. CDR3 nucleotides: TGTGCCAGCAGTCTAACCGGGGCTCTCTACGAGCAGTACTTC.

CDR3 coding DNA: TGTGCCAGCAGCTTCCTGGGGACTAGCGGGGCTGGGGCCAACGTCCTGACTTTC. This codes for CASSFLGTSGAGANVLTF. This sequence joins TRBV7-2 and TRBJ2-6; 13 nucleotides line up with TRBD2. This CDR3 is 18 amino acids long. Losses at the gene ends were 3 bases for V and 2 bases for J; bases not matched to a gene: 4. Germline V gives CDR1 SGHTA, CDR2 FQGNSA.

This clonotype has ten or more counts. V usage is TRBV12-3 or TRBV12-4 and J usage is TRBJ2-1, with TRBD1 as a possible D gene (5 bases). The length of the CDR3 is 16 residues. Trimming pared 5 bases from V and 6 bases from J, leaving 20 bases between. In DNA, the CDR3 is TGTGCCAGCAGTCCACCTTGGGTCGCCAGGGCCAATGAGCAGTTCTTC. Its protein product is CASSPPWVARANEQFF.

The genes are TRBV10-3 and TRBJ1-1; D not certain. This CDR3 is built from 14 residues. The germline V gene encodes CDR1 ENHRY and CDR2 SYGVKD. V gave up 1 base and J gave up 7 bases, with 13 bases separating them. The CDR3 protein is CAISELGETIEAFF. The CDR3 bases are TGTGCCATCAGTGAGTTGGGAGAAACGATTGAAGCTTTCTTT.

This clonotype was picked up many times. This sequence joins TRBV6-2 or TRBV6-3 and TRBJ2-3; 10 bases fit TRBD2. The CDR3 totals 14 residues. Germline V CDR1 and CDR2: MNHEY, SVGEGT. V trimming: 5 bases; J trimming: 3 bases; junction bases outside the gene matches: 2. CDR3 sequence (DNA): TGTGCCAGCAGTGGGACTAGCGATACAGATACGCAGTATTTT. Translation: CASSGTSDTDTQYF.

The table lists this clonotype with a few counts. The chain couples TRBV6-5 to TRBJ2-1, with 13 bases aligning to TRBD2. With 6 bases clipped from V and 6 bases from J, the junction kept 5 bases outside the gene matches. The CDR3 has 15 amino acids. Looked up from germline, CDR1 is MNHEY and CDR2 is SVGAGI. The CDR3 DNA reads TGTGCCAGCAGAGCTACTAGCGGGGGGGGCAATGAGCAGTTCTTC. This codes for CASRATSGGGNEQFF.

This clonotype appeared a few times. This chain uses TRBV20-1 with TRBJ1-2, with 9 bases matching TRBD1. The junction had 3 bases not matched to a gene; V was cut back by 2 bases and J by 5 bases. CDR1 DFQATT and CDR2 SNEGSKA come from the germline V gene (reference sequence). The CDR3 spans 13 residues. CDR3 amino acids: CSARRTGVYGYTF. CDR3 nucleotide sequence: TGCAGTGCTAGAAGGACAGGGGTGTATGGCTACACCTTC.

V is TRBV6-5 and J is TRBJ2-3, with 8 bases fitting TRBD1. Per germline, CDR1 MNHEY and CDR2 SVGAGI. The V gene end was trimmed by 9 bases and the J gene end by 0 bases; junction bases not matched to a gene: 17. The CDR3 loop spans 18 amino acids. For the CDR3, the DNA is TGTGCCAGTAGGCTCCGGGACAGGCTTTCCTCTAGCACAGATACGCAGTATTTT. Encoded protein: CASRLRDRLSSSTDTQYF.

The table lists this clonotype with a few counts. The gene calls are TRBV4-1 and TRBJ2-6; the match to TRBD2 covers 10 bases. CDR3 length equals 17 residues. V was pared by 1 base and J by 0 bases, with 0 bases of the junction left unmatched. Germline V gene lookup returns CDR1 MGHRA and CDR2 YSYEKL. CDR3 residues: CASSQVAGGSGANVLTF. CDR3 in DNA: TGCGCCAGCAGCCAAGTAGCGGGGGGCTCTGGGGCCAACGTCCTGACTTTC.

The rearrangement joins TRBV10-3 to TRBJ2-7; 7 bases align to TRBD1. The CDR3 runs to 11 residues. V gave up 7 bases and J gave up 6 bases; unmatched junction bases: 3. The germline gives CDR1 ENHRY, CDR2 SYGVKD. The CDR3 is CAITPGGEQYF. The CDR3 nucleotides are TGTGCCATCACCCCAGGGGGCGAGCAGTACTTC.

V gene TRBV12-3 or TRBV12-4 combines with J gene TRBJ2-5, with TRBD1 matching 9 bases. After removal of 4 bases from V and 1 base from J, the junction contained 4 bases not matched to a gene. CDR3 length: 15 amino acids. CDR3 sequence reads: CASSSGTGIQETQYF. In nucleotides, the CDR3 is TGTGCCAGCAGTTCCGGGACAGGGATCCAAGAGACCCAGTACTTC.

The V gene is TRBV10-3, the J gene TRBJ1-3; possibly TRBD1 for D (5 bases). Trimming took 5 bases from V and 3 from J, leaving 8 bases between them. The CDR3 loop spans 13 amino acids. Germline lookup yields CDR1 ENHRY and CDR2 SYGVKD. CDR3 region: CAISQGNGNTIYF. In nucleotides, the CDR3 is TGTGCCATCAGTCAGGGAAATGGAAACACCATATATTTT.

This clonotype has a handful of counts. The V call is TRBV12-3 or TRBV12-4, the J call TRBJ2-1, with D maybe TRBD2 (6 bases). The CDR3 sequence is 14 residues long. Between the trimmed V and J ends, which lost 6 bases and 6 bases, there was a span of 15 bases. CDR3 residues: CASSPYGGVNEQFF. The CDR3 region has the DNA TGTGCCAGCAGCCCCTACGGGGGAGTCAATGAGCAGTTCTTC.